This T cell receptor (beta chain) was identified in a study of T cell responses to AZD1222 COVID-19 vaccine. Study-level results: Unmutated variant regions are reportedly targeted by nearly half of spike-specific TCRs. Just a handful of AZD1222 recipients tested seropositive at baseline. Researchers report vaccine-associated CD4 TCRs spanning spike, with dominance at 160-218 and 743-854.

Concerning this clone itself: Its antigen is currently unknown.

V dropped 0 bases and J dropped 5 bases, with 7 bases sitting between them. CDR1 and CDR2 from the germline V gene are SGHAT and FQDESV (reference sequence). The length of the CDR3 is 14 residues. This table comes from immunoSEQ multiplex PCR, and its TCRdb copy is limited to in-frame clones, with some not included. The sample shows 110,000 to 150,000 clones, over 85% of them seen only once. The J gene is TRBJ2-2, the V gene TRBV11-1; D is unresolved. This clonotype was obtained from an adult in good health. Source: peripheral blood, taken on day 0 of AZD1222 vaccination. The CDR3 DNA follows: TGTGCCAGCAGCTTAGCGAGAGTGACCGGGGAGCTGTTTTTT. This gives the protein CASSLARVTGELFF. The full variable domain, with the rest looked up from reference TRBV11-1 and TRBJ2-2, is EAEVAQSPRYKITEKSQAVAFWCDPISGHATLYWYRQILGQGPELLVQFQDESVVDDSQLPKDRFSAERLKGVDSTLKIQPAELGDSAMYLCASSLARVTGELFFGEGSRLTVL.